Given below is one T cell receptor (beta chain) in context. CDR3 length: 15 amino acids. V shed 5 bases and J shed 1 base, with 15 bases lying between them. Germline assignment: CDR1 PRHDT and CDR2 FYEKMQ (reference sequence). This record belongs to a study of early T cells in non-severe SARS-CoV-2 infection. Unique molecular identifiers were attached to individual cDNA molecules. TCRdb recomputed calls from the 5' RACE reads with MiXCR, one row per CDR3 protein. The sample lists 98,000 or so distinct CDR3 sequences, about 11% seen once, with roughly 4.9% in the top ten. Sequenced input: whole blood. The rearrangement links TRBV13 to TRBJ2-7, with D maybe TRBD1 (6 bases). The receptor's source is an adult who was a healthcare worker with PCR-confirmed SARS-CoV-2 infection or an uninfected control (not recorded which). CDR3 residues: CASSPGVGKSYEQYF. CDR3 DNA sequence: TGTGCCAGCAGCCCAGGGGTGGGCAAATCCTACGAGCAGTACTTC.